This is a list of T cell receptor beta chains from one sample in a study of cytotoxic CD8 clonotypes in ibrutinib-treated CLL. Method: immunoSEQ multiplex PCR; TCRdb's copy keeps in-frame clones and lacks some. The sample lists some 130,000 clones; approximately 85% were seen once. The sequenced sample was PBMCs, obtained after 24 months of ibrutinib treatment. These receptor sequences come from a human donor with chronic lymphocytic leukemia. Each CDR3 is given without its conserved first and last residue.

V	J	CDR3
TRBV29-1	TRBJ2-4	SVEGMGRRMDIQY
TRBV7-8	TRBJ2-5	ASSSLPGVVETQY
TRBV29-1	TRBJ1-1	SVFRTDRGAF
TRBV5-1	TRBJ1-1	ASSLALSPTGSNEAF
TRBV7-8	TRBJ1-5	ASSLDGVQPQH
TRBV6-5	TRBJ2-5	ASSYGGGSAETQY
TRBV29-1	TRBJ2-7	SVVRDRGYEQY
TRBV6-5	TRBJ1-5	ASSEGLPQH
TRBV7-3	TRBJ1-2	ASSSSLEGGYT
TRBV7-9	TRBJ2-1	ASSHGTSGRGDEQF
TRBV10-3	TRBJ2-5	AISAQGGITETQY
TRBV7-8	TRBJ1-1	ASSLDRVWTEAF
TRBV7-2	TRBJ2-1	ASSDSGKGEQF
TRBV7-9	TRBJ1-2	ASSFAGRVFSGYT
TRBV5-1	TRBJ1-1	ASSGTTGTNTEAF
TRBV6-7	TRBJ1-4	ASSSEPRQYFFGTNEKLF
TRBV28	TRBJ1-2	ASSPSTGHGRLLANYGYT
TRBV9	TRBJ2-7	ASSVEPGGEQY